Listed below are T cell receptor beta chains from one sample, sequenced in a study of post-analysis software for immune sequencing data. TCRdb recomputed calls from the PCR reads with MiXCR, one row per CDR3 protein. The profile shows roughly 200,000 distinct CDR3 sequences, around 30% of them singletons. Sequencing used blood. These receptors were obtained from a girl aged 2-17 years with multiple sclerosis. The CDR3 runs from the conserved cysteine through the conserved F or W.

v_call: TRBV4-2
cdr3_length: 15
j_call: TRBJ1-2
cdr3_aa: CASSPDSTGPYGYTF

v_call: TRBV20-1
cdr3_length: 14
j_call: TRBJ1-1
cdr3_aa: CSARQGGMAPEAFF

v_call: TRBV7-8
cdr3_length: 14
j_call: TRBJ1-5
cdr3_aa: CASSWTGFNQPQHF

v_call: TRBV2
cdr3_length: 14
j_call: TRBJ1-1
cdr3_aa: CASTQGGGGTEAFF

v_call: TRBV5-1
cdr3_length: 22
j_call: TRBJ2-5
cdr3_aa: CASSFGQGGIGWSSGKQETQYF

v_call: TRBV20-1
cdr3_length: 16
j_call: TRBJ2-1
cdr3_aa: CSARVAGGATYNEQFF

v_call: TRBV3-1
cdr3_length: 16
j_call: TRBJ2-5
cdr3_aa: CASSQGLGGGQETQYF

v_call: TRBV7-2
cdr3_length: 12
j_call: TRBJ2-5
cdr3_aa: CASSSTRETQYF

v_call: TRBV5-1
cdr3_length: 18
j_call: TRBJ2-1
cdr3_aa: CASSLALMVVAGFNEQFF

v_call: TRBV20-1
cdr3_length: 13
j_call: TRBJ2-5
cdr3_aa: CSARQTGKETQYF

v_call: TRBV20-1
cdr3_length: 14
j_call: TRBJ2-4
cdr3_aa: CSARAGHSKNIQYF

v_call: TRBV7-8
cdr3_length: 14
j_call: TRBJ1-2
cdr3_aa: CASSSQGASYGYTF

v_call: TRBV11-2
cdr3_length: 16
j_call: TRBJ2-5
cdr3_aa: CASRPRTGGSQETQYF

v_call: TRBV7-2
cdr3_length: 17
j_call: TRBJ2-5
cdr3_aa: CASSPWASGAGGETQYF

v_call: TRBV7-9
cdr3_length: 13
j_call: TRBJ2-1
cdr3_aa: CASSFQAWDEQFF

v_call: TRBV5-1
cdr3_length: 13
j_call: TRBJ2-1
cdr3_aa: CASSSQVVGLRFF

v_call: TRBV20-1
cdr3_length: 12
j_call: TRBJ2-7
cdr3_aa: CRPGTIAYEQYF

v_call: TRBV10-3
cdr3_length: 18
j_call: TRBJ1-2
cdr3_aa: CAISARGSGGQANYGYTF

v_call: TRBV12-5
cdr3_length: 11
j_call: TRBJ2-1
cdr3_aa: CASGWDNEQFF

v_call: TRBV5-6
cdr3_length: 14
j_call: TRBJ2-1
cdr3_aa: CANSYLTGRNEQFF

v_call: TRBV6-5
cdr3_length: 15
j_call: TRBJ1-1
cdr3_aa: CASSRGEYKNTEAFF

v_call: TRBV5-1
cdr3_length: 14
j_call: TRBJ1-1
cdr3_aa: CASSLLRGNTEAFF

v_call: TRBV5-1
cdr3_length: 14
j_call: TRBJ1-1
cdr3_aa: CASSLEGWNTEAFF

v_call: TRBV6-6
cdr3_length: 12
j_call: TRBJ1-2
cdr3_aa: CASMGQSYGYTF

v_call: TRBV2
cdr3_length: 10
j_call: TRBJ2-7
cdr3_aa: CASWAYEQYF

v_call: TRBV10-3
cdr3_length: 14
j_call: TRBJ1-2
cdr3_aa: CAISRGQESPGYTF

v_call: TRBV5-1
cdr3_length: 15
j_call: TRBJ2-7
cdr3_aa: CASTPGPDAAYEQYF

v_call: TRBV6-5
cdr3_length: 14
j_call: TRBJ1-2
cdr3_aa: CASSYSIWGDGYTF

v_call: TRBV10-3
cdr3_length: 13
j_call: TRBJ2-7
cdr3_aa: CAISKTGSYEQYF

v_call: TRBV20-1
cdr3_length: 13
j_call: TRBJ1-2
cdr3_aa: CSARPGQSHGYTF

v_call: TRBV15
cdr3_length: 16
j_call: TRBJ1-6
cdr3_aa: CATSRDPVGSDSPLHF

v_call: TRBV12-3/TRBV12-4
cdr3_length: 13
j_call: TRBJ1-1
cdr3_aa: CASTRTGNTEAFF

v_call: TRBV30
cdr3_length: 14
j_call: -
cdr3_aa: CAWSVRYGYNEQYF

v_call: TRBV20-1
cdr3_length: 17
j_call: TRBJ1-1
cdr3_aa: CSAPASWWGGKDTEAFF

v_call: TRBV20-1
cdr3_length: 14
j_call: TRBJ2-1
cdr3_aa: CSAVATMAYNEQFF

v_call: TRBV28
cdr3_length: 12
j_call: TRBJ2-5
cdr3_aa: CASSFPRETQYF

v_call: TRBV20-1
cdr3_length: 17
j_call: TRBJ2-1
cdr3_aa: CSARDPGSGSYGSEPYF

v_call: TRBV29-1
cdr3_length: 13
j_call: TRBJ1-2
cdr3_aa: CSVEDPDRYGYTF

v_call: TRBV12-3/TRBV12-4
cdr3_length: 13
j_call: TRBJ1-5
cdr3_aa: CASSRIQGQPQHF

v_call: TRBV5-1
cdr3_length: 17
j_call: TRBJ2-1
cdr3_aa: CASSAPGLRISYNEQFF

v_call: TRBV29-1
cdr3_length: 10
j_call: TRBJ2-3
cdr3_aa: CSGVWDTQYF

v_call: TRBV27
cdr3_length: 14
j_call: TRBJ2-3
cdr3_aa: CASSFGPGADTQYF

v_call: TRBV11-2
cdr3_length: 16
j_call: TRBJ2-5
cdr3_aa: CASSLGQRGGVETQYF

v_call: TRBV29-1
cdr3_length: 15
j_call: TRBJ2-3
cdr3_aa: CSALPWAGGTDTQYF

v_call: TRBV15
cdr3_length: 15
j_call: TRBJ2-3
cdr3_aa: CATSSSGWSTDTQYF

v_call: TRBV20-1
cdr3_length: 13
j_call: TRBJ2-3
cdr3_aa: CSAPSTGTDTQYF

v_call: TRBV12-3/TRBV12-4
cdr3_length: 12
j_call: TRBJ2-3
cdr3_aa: CASSPRLAEEYF

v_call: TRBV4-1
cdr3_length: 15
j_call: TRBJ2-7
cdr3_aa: CASSPGARATYEQYF

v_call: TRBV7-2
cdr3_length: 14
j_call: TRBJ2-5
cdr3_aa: CASSPQGILQTQYF

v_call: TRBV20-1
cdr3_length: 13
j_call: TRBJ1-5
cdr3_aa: CSASKEQGQPQHF

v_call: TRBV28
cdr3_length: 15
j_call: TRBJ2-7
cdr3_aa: CASSLFRQGWYEQYF

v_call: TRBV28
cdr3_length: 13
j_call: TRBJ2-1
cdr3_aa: CASRRLAGNEQFF

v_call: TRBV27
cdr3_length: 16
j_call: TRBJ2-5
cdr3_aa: CASSLGSGRAGETQYF

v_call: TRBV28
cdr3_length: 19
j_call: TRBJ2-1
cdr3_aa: CASRFLGQGLTSGSNEQFF

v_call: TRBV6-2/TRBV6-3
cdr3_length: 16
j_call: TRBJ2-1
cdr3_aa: CASSSGTSGLYNEQFF